This T cell receptor beta chain comes out of a study of shared T cell receptors in the human thymus. Trimming shortened V by 6 bases and J by 7 bases, and 16 bases separated the two germline ends. There are 13 residues in the CDR3. Germline lookup yields CDR1 MNHNS and CDR2 SASEGT. Profiled with immunoSEQ multiplex PCR; TCRdb holds only in-frame clones, not every one. Of roughly 710,000 clones in the sample, roughly 85% are singletons; the top ten hold more than 0.01%. This same sample was also part of a study on human thymus T cells.

This chain uses TRBV6-1 with TRBJ2-7; possible D gene TRBD1, 5 bases. The sample consisted of thymocytes. This TCR was recovered from a girl in the first two years of life with a congenital heart defect. This CDR3 reads CASSPQGNGEQYF. CDR3 in DNA: TGTGCCAGCAGCCCTCAGGGTAACGGGGAGCAGTACTTC.